The rows below give T cell receptor beta chains drawn from one sample of a study of T cells in Graves' hyperthyroidism and ophthalmopathy. MiXCR was run by TCRdb on the multiplex PCR reads, yielding one entry per CDR3 protein. The table records 250,000 to 300,000 distinct CDR3 sequences, about an eighth of them present only once. Input material: blood. The source of these receptors is a woman in her 40s with Graves' hyperthyroidism. CDR3s include the opening cysteine and the closing phenylalanine or tryptophan. Fields, in order: clone size, J gene, D gene, V gene, CDR3 protein, CDR3 DNA. A D gene is named only where the DNA matches it firmly. Size is omitted from some rows. Given values are once, few, many or a class for expanded clones.

clone_size: many; j_call: TRBJ1-2; d_call: .; v_call: TRBV5-5; cdr3_aa: CASSPRHTNYGYTF; cdr3_nt: TGTGCCAGCAGCCCTAGACACACTAACTATGGCTACACCTTC
clone_size: many; j_call: TRBJ1-1; d_call: .; v_call: TRBV5-1; cdr3_aa: CASSLSRGNTEAFF; cdr3_nt: TGCGCCAGCAGCTTGTCCAGGGGGAACACTGAAGCTTTCTTT
clone_size: .; j_call: TRBJ2-1; d_call: .; v_call: TRBV6-9; cdr3_aa: CASSYSGTDNEQFF; cdr3_nt: TGTGCCAGCAGTTATTCCGGGACGGACAATGAGCAGTTCTTC
clone_size: many; j_call: TRBJ2-1; d_call: .; v_call: TRBV11-3; cdr3_aa: CASSRGTPTGEQFF; cdr3_nt: TGTGCCAGCAGCCGCGGGACACCCACGGGCGAGCAGTTCTTC
clone_size: many; j_call: TRBJ2-5; d_call: TRBD2; v_call: TRBV18; cdr3_aa: CASSPGLVGETQYF; cdr3_nt: TGTGCCAGCTCACCGGGACTAGTCGGCGAGACCCAGTACTTC
clone_size: .; j_call: TRBJ1-3; d_call: .; v_call: TRBV28; cdr3_aa: CASHGDRNTIYF; cdr3_nt: TGTGCCAGCCACGGGGATAGAAACACCATATATTTT
clone_size: .; j_call: TRBJ2-7; d_call: TRBD2; v_call: TRBV6-1; cdr3_aa: CASSGLAGATYEQYF; cdr3_nt: TGTGCCAGCAGCGGACTAGCGGGCGCTACCTACGAGCAGTACTTC
clone_size: .; j_call: TRBJ1-2; d_call: .; v_call: TRBV7-9; cdr3_aa: CASSLGADPTYGYTF; cdr3_nt: TGTGCCAGCAGCTTGGGGGCAGATCCAACTTATGGCTACACCTTC
clone_size: many; j_call: TRBJ1-4; d_call: TRBD1; v_call: TRBV28; cdr3_aa: CASSSPGQGDEKLFF; cdr3_nt: TGTGCCAGCAGTTCTCCGGGACAGGGGGATGAAAAACTGTTTTTT
clone_size: many; j_call: TRBJ2-7; d_call: TRBD1; v_call: TRBV20-1; cdr3_aa: CSARGGWTGGYEQYF; cdr3_nt: TGCAGTGCTAGAGGGGGCTGGACAGGGGGGTACGAGCAGTACTTC
clone_size: many; j_call: TRBJ2-7; d_call: .; v_call: TRBV6-1; cdr3_aa: CASSSGTGEQYF; cdr3_nt: TGTGCCAGCAGTTCAGGGACGGGCGAGCAGTACTTC
clone_size: many; j_call: TRBJ2-7; d_call: .; v_call: TRBV12-3/TRBV12-4; cdr3_aa: CASSPARVGEQYF; cdr3_nt: TGTGCCAGCAGTCCGGCCCGGGTCGGCGAGCAGTACTTC
clone_size: .; j_call: TRBJ1-5; d_call: .; v_call: TRBV6-1; cdr3_aa: CASSSVWGSNQPQHF; cdr3_nt: TGTGCCAGCAGTTCCGTTTGGGGCAGCAATCAGCCCCAGCATTTT
clone_size: many; j_call: TRBJ1-3; d_call: .; v_call: TRBV6-1; cdr3_aa: CASSEAQYLGIYF; cdr3_nt: TGTGCCAGCAGTGAAGCGCAGTACCTCGGCATATATTTT
clone_size: many; j_call: TRBJ1-5; d_call: TRBD1; v_call: TRBV6-1; cdr3_aa: CASSRTGTGNQPQHF; cdr3_nt: TGTGCCAGCAGTAGGACAGGGACCGGGAATCAGCCCCAGCATTTT
clone_size: .; j_call: TRBJ2-2; d_call: TRBD1; v_call: TRBV6-1; cdr3_aa: CASSSTGATGELFF; cdr3_nt: TGTGCCAGCAGTTCGACAGGGGCCACCGGGGAGCTGTTTTTT
clone_size: .; j_call: TRBJ2-7; d_call: .; v_call: TRBV3-1; cdr3_aa: CASSQGAPTGHEQYF; cdr3_nt: TGTGCCAGCAGCCAAGGTGCCCCTACGGGCCACGAGCAGTACTTC
clone_size: .; j_call: TRBJ2-1; d_call: TRBD2; v_call: TRBV20-1; cdr3_aa: CSARDPSGTSSYNEQFF; cdr3_nt: TGCAGTGCTAGAGATCCCAGCGGGACGAGCTCCTACAATGAGCAGTTCTTC
clone_size: few; j_call: TRBJ2-1; d_call: .; v_call: TRBV20-1; cdr3_aa: CSAAMAVNEQFF; cdr3_nt: TGCAGTGCGGCGATGGCAGTCAATGAGCAGTTCTTC
clone_size: .; j_call: TRBJ1-4; d_call: .; v_call: TRBV20-1; cdr3_aa: CSAQLQLFF; cdr3_nt: TGCAGTGCCCAACTCCAACTGTTTTTT
clone_size: many; j_call: TRBJ1-2; d_call: .; v_call: TRBV6-6; cdr3_aa: CASSYSPGANYGYTF; cdr3_nt: TGTGCCAGCAGTTACTCGCCGGGGGCGAACTATGGCTACACCTTC
clone_size: few; j_call: TRBJ2-7; d_call: .; v_call: TRBV7-8; cdr3_aa: CASSPVGGSYEQYF; cdr3_nt: TGTGCCAGCAGTCCCGTAGGGGGCTCCTACGAGCAGTACTTC
clone_size: .; j_call: TRBJ2-1; d_call: TRBD2; v_call: TRBV24-1; cdr3_aa: CATSGYLGASGTYNEQFF; cdr3_nt: TGTGCCACCAGTGGCTATTTAGGCGCTAGCGGCACCTACAATGAGCAGTTCTTC